The clone carrying this TCR beta chain appeared a few times. The antigen is not known. With V trimmed by 4 bases and J by 5 bases, 2 bases remained unmatched. This CDR3 spans 13 amino acids. The germline V gene has CDR1 LGHNA and CDR2 YSLEER. TCRdb's table, derived via immunoSEQ multiplex PCR, lists solely in-frame clones and lacks some. The sample holds about 42,000 clones, roughly 81% seen once. The data originate from a study of STAT3 mutations in large granular lymphocyte leukemia. The study, taken as a whole, reports: In T-cell large granular lymphocyte leukemia, about half of patients showed multiple immunodominant subclonotypes.

Sequencing was done on a sample of PBMCs. This clonotype was obtained from a human donor with T large granular lymphocyte leukemia. Some clones in this sample may be carry-over from other donors' samples. The rearrangement uses TRBV4-3 and TRBJ2-5; 9 nucleotides line up with TRBD2. The chain's CDR3 is CASSLAGDETQYF. The CDR3 bases are TGCGCCAGCAGCCTAGCGGGGGATGAGACCCAGTACTTC.